This TCR beta chain was sequenced for a study of PD-1 blockade in classical Hodgkin lymphoma. Whole-study findings and limits: Patients who began taking nivolumab under 1 year after ASCT were left out. Possibly reflecting disease activity or prior therapy, repertoire differences have causes that remain undefined. Only CD4+ TCR diversity, not CD8+, had risen significantly by C4D1.

There was relapse after autologous stem cell transplantation in every patient, and there was variation in brentuximab vedotin exposure. The patients, who had relapsed/refractory classical Hodgkin lymphoma, achieved best responses of complete response, partial response or progressive disease. On this clone: Its target is not known.

Profiling relied on immunoSEQ multiplex PCR, and the TCRdb table lists in-frame clones only, not all of them. The profile shows about 98,000 clones, roughly 79% of them singletons. Germline lookup yields CDR1 MGHDK and CDR2 SYGVNS. The CDR3 totals 13 residues. V lost 4 bases and J lost 4, with 7 bases in between. The specimen comprised peripheral blood mononuclear cells (PBMCs), sampled before the second cycle of nivolumab. This TCR was recovered from a human donor with classical Hodgkin lymphoma. This rearrangement joins TRBV25-1 to TRBJ1-4, with D unresolved. CDR3 nucleotides: TGTGCCAGCAGTGGCGAGGGTAATGAAAAACTGTTTTTT. Amino acid sequence: CASSGEGNEKLFF.